Below, one TCR beta chain is given with its context. This specimen belongs to a study of blood T cell repertoires in COVID-19. In the study overall: Acute and convalescent COVID-19 samples came from the United States, Italy and Spain.

The table came from immunoSEQ multiplex PCR; TCRdb's copy has only in-frame clones and leaves some out. The repertoire holds about 210,000 clones, about 85% seen once, with around 20% in the top ten. Germline V gene sequence: CDR1 SEHNR, CDR2 FQNEAQ (reference sequence). The CDR3 consists of 14 residues. V was cut by 6 bases and J by 0 bases, with 12 bases left in between. Sequenced: PBMCs or T cells enriched from blood (not recorded which). This sequence originates from a man aged 35-49 years who had recovered from COVID-19. The chain couples TRBV7-9 to TRBJ2-7; D may be TRBD1 (6 bases). The CDR3 reads CASSKTGSSYEQYF. In DNA form, the CDR3 reads TGTGCCAGCAGTAAAACAGGGAGCTCCTACGAGCAGTACTTC. The entire variable domain, with the rest obtained from reference TRBV7-9 and TRBJ2-7, is as follows: DTGVSQNPRHKITKRGQNVTFRCDPISEHNRLYWYRQTLGQGPEFLTYFQNEAQLEKSRLLSDRFSAERPKGSFSTLEIQRTEQGDSAMYLCASSKTGSSYEQYFGPGTRLTVT.